The next 32 T cell receptor beta chains were all read from a single sample in a study of OX40 agonist ivuxolimab in advanced cancers. The assay was immunoSEQ multiplex PCR, and TCRdb's table has in-frame clones only and misses some. The table includes about 77,000 clones, around 83% detected once. Sequenced material: CD4+ or CD8+ T cells sorted from blood, taken in a trial of the OX40 agonist ivuxolimab. These TCRs come from an adult with an advanced solid tumor such as melanoma, head and neck, liver or kidney cancer.

This clone occurred once. As DNA, the CDR3 is TGTGCCAGCAGCGCCAGGGGTGGTGGAAACACCATATATTTT. As protein: CASSARGGGNTIYF. The chain combines TRBV7-2 with TRBJ1-3, with D possibly TRBD1 on 6 matching bases. The CDR3 consists of 14 residues. Germline V gene lookup returns CDR1 SGHTA and CDR2 FQGNSA. The V and J ends lost 5 bases and 3 bases respectively, with 11 bases between them.

The chain is built from TRBV23-1 and TRBJ2-2, with 9 bases lining up with TRBD1. TRBV23-1 is an ORF; its function is uncertain. The CDR3 spans 20 residues. The V segment lost 0 bases and the J segment 0 bases; nucleotides outside the gene matches: 11. This chain's CDR3 is CASSQSGVRDRASNTGELFF. The CDR3 nucleotides read TGCGCCAGCAGTCAATCGGGGGTCCGGGACAGGGCCTCGAACACCGGGGAGCTGTTTTTT.

In this sample, this clone turned up once. This sequence joins TRBV19 and TRBJ1-6, with D uncertain. The V gene lost 2 bases and the J gene lost 7 bases, with 12 bases spanning the gap. Germline loops: CDR1 LNHDA, CDR2 SQIVND (reference sequence). The CDR3 length is 15 residues. The CDR3 sequence: CASSIIGAMNSPLHF. The DNA of the CDR3 is TGTGCCAGTAGTATAATCGGAGCCATGAATTCACCCCTCCACTTT.

The rearrangement uses TRBV11-1 and TRBJ2-7, with 10 bases that match TRBD1. V shed 5 bases and J 0 bases; nucleotides not matched to a gene: 7. Per germline, CDR1 SGHAT and CDR2 FQDESV (reference sequence). CDR3 length: 16 residues. The CDR3: CASSRTGTGVSYEQYF. The CDR3 DNA follows: TGTGCCAGCAGCCGGACCGGGACAGGGGTCTCCTACGAGCAGTACTTC.

The chain links TRBV6-5 to TRBJ1-1; 8 bases match TRBD1. The germline V gene has CDR1 MNHEY and CDR2 SVGAGI. Trimming removed 2 bases from V and 4 bases from J; junction bases left unmatched: 6. CDR3 length: 15 residues. In DNA, the CDR3 is TGTGCCAGCAGTTACGAAATTCAGGGGGCCACTGAAGCTTTCTTT. It yields the protein CASSYEIQGATEAFF.

CDR3 DNA: TGTGCTAGTGGTTTGGGGGGAAACACCATATATTTT. It yields the protein CASGLGGNTIYF. The chain has TRBV12-5 and TRBJ1-3; D is unclear. The germline CDR1 and CDR2 sequences are LGHNT and FRNRAP. The V end was cut by 1 base, the J end by 4 bases, with 2 bases between. This CDR3 comprises 12 residues.

This rearrangement joins TRBV19 to TRBJ2-5; either TRBD1 or TRBD2 may fit D (5 bases each). The CDR3 consists of 13 residues. V lost 7 bases and J lost 4, with 13 bases in between. Germline V gives CDR1 LNHDA, CDR2 SQIVND (reference sequence). The CDR3 region is CASTRGERETQYF. The CDR3 DNA reads as TGTGCCAGTACCCGAGGGGAGAGAGAGACCCAGTACTTC.

The V and J genes are TRBV11-2 and TRBJ2-2; weak D call: TRBD1 (6 bases). Germline assignment: CDR1 SGHAT and CDR2 FQNNGV. The CDR3 covers 15 residues. V was shortened by 2 bases and J by 4 bases, with 11 bases between the two germline ends. The CDR3 DNA reads TGTGCCAGCAGCTTATCAGGGGCAGGCACCGGGGAGCTGTTTTTT. Protein product: CASSLSGAGTGELFF.

This clone ranks as medium-sized (0.01 to 0.1%). The V and J genes are TRBV27 and TRBJ1-6; TRBD1 matches at 8 bases. This CDR3 has 21 amino acids. With 8 bases clipped from V and 1 base from J, the junction kept 22 bases outside the gene matches. Germline-derived CDR1 and CDR2 are MNHEY and SMNVEV (reference sequence). CDR3 residues: CASRMGLPGTGFGSYNSPLHF. The DNA for the CDR3 is TGTGCCAGCCGTATGGGTTTACCCGGGACAGGATTTGGGTCCTATAATTCACCCCTCCACTTT.

This clone has a handful of counts. V usage is TRBV7-9 and J usage is TRBJ2-5, with D tentatively TRBD2 (5 bases). The CDR3 loop spans 15 amino acids. V gave up 3 bases and J gave up 5 bases, with 16 bases separating them. Germline V gives CDR1 SEHNR, CDR2 FQNEAQ (reference sequence). The CDR3 here is CASSFAYRRAETQYF. The DNA for the CDR3 is TGTGCCAGCAGCTTCGCCTATCGGCGGGCCGAGACCCAGTACTTC. The whole variable domain, filled in from reference TRBV7-9 and TRBJ2-5, reads DTGVSQNPRHKITKRGQNVTFRCDPISEHNRLYWYRQTLGQGPEFLTYFQNEAQLEKSRLLSDRFSAERPKGSFSTLEIQRTEQGDSAMYLCASSFAYRRAETQYFGPGTRLLVL.

The rearrangement links TRBV25-1 to TRBJ1-2; 10 bases are shared with TRBD1. The CDR3 totals 15 residues. The junction had 8 bases not matched to a gene; V was cut back by 4 bases and J by 6 bases. From germline, CDR1 is MGHDK and CDR2 SYGVNS. CDR3 bases: TGTGCCAGCAGTGCCCGGGACAGGGGAATCCATGGCTACACCTTC. This encodes CASSARDRGIHGYTF.

This clone has just one count. J is TRBJ1-2 and V is TRBV5-1, with 7 positions matching TRBD1. Germline trimming cut 4 bases from V and 8 bases from J; bases unmatched to any gene: 11. In germline, CDR1 is SGHRS, CDR2 YFSETQ. The CDR3 length is 14 residues. The CDR3 nucleotides are TGCGCCAGCAGCGCCTTTATGACAGGGTACGGCTACACCTTC. Amino acids: CASSAFMTGYGYTF.

The DNA of the CDR3 is TGTGCCAGCAGTCCCCCGGGACAGGCCTTCCAGAACACTGAAGCTTTCTTT. It specifies CASSPPGQAFQNTEAFF. This sequence joins TRBV11-3 and TRBJ1-1; 8 bases are shared with TRBD1. CDR1 and CDR2 from the germline V gene are SGHNT and YENEEA. The CDR3 totals 17 residues. J gave up 1 base and V 6 bases, and 13 bases lay outside the gene matches.

The V and J genes are TRBV7-2 and TRBJ1-2; TRBD1 aligns across 9 bases. Germline-derived CDR1 and CDR2 are SGHTA and FQGNSA. Losses at the gene ends were 5 bases for V and 12 bases for J; bases not matched to a gene: 10. The length of the CDR3 is 13 residues. CDR3 sequence reads: CASSPGGDREHTF. CDR3 nucleotide sequence: TGTGCCAGCAGCCCGGGGGGGGACAGGGAACACACCTTC. The full variable domain, in which reference TRBV7-2 and TRBJ1-2 provide the parts outside the CDR3, is GAGVSQSPSNKVTEKGKDVELRCDPISGHTALYWYRQSLGQGLEFLIYFQGNSAPDKSGLPSDRFSAERTGGSVSTLTIQRTQQEDSAVYLCASSPGGDREHTFGSGTRLTVV.

This rearrangement joins TRBV11-2 to TRBJ2-7; 7 bases map to TRBD1. Germline trimming cut 5 bases from V and 3 bases from J; bases unmatched to any gene: 10. The CDR3 consists of 15 residues. The V gene's germline CDR1 is SGHAT and CDR2 FQNNGV. The DNA of the CDR3 is TGTGCCAGCAGCCTCCGAGGGACAGCAGACTACGAGCAGTACTTC. Translation: CASSLRGTADYEQYF.

This chain links TRBV11-3 with TRBJ1-1; TRBD1 might be the D (5 bases). The CDR3 is made up of 14 amino acids. V lost 6 bases to trimming and J lost 5 bases, with 16 bases between them. The germline gives CDR1 SGHNT, CDR2 YENEEA. The CDR3 loop is CASRYGGGWTEAFF. Written as DNA, the CDR3 is TGTGCCAGCAGATATGGCGGGGGTTGGACTGAAGCTTTCTTT.

The chain joins TRBV6-6 to TRBJ2-1; the match to TRBD2 covers 9 bases. Germline V CDR1 and CDR2: MNHNY, SVGAGI (reference sequence). This CDR3 spans 16 amino acids. Losses at the gene ends were 6 bases for V and 0 bases for J; bases not matched to a gene: 6. This chain's CDR3 is CASSLTSGSSYNEQFF. The CDR3 nucleotides read TGTGCCAGCAGCCTGACTAGCGGAAGCTCCTACAATGAGCAGTTCTTC.

This clone was seen only once. The rearrangement joins TRBV29-1 to TRBJ2-5; D might be TRBD1 (5 bases). CDR1 SQVTM and CDR2 ANQGSEA come from the germline V gene. The CDR3 spans 12 residues. V was cut by 7 bases and J by 2 bases, with 11 bases left in between. DNA of the CDR3: TGCAGCGCAGGGCAAGGGCAAGAGACCCAGTACTTC. It translates to CSAGQGQETQYF.

The chain recombines TRBV7-3 with TRBJ2-3; D ambiguous. Germline CDR1 is SGHTA and CDR2 is FQGTGA. V shed 4 bases and J shed 3 bases, with 11 bases lying between them. CDR3 length: 14 residues. The CDR3 sequence is CASSSDGYTDTQYF. CDR3 DNA: TGTGCCAGCAGCTCTGACGGCTATACAGATACGCAGTATTTT.

This chain links TRBV7-2 with TRBJ2-2, with D possibly TRBD2 on 6 matching bases. The CDR3 loop spans 15 amino acids. CDR1 and CDR2 from the germline V gene are SGHTA and FQGNSA. V dropped 5 bases and J dropped 0 bases, with 10 bases sitting between them. The CDR3: CASSVSGPNTGELFF. CDR3 coding DNA: TGTGCCAGCAGCGTTAGCGGCCCGAACACCGGGGAGCTGTTTTTT.

The rearrangement links TRBV7-9 to TRBJ2-6, with D possibly being TRBD1 or TRBD2 (5 bases each). Germline CDR1 and CDR2: SEHNR and FQNEAQ (reference sequence). V was trimmed by 1 base and J by 2 bases, leaving 15 bases between them. The CDR3 runs to 18 residues. For the CDR3, the DNA is TGTGCCAGCAGCTTAGGCCCGGGGCGTAACCCTGGGGCCAACGTCCTGACTTTC. Its translation is CASSLGPGRNPGANVLTF.

The J gene is TRBJ2-4, the V gene TRBV18; possible D gene TRBD2, 6 bases. The CDR3 length is 16 residues. The ends were cut back, 1 base at V and 8 bases at J, with 18 bases in the middle. Per the germline V gene, CDR1 is KGHSH and CDR2 is LQKENI. CDR3 residues: CASSPQWRVSEDIQYF. CDR3 sequence (DNA): TGTGCCAGCTCACCACAATGGAGGGTGTCGGAGGACATTCAGTACTTC.

This sequence joins TRBV11-3 and TRBJ2-7; 8 positions match TRBD1. The J segment lost 1 base and the V segment lost 4 bases, leaving 6 bases of the junction unmatched. CDR3 length: 15 residues. The germline CDR1 and CDR2 sequences are SGHNT and YENEEA. DNA of the CDR3: TGTGCCAGCAGCTCCGGACAGGGATCGTCCTACGAGCAGTACTTC. Translation gives CASSSGQGSSYEQYF.

This chain joins TRBV6-5 and TRBJ1-1; D might be TRBD1 (6 bases). Between the trimmed V and J ends, which lost 0 bases and 1 base, there was a span of 9 bases. Germline V gives CDR1 MNHEY, CDR2 SVGAGI. The CDR3 has 15 residues. CDR3 sequence (DNA): TGTGCCAGCAGTTACTCGAGACAGGCGAACACTGAAGCTTTCTTT. Its protein product is CASSYSRQANTEAFF.

J is TRBJ1-5 and V is TRBV7-2; possible D gene TRBD1, 5 bases. CDR1 and CDR2 (germline): SGHTA, FQGNSA. There are 14 residues in the CDR3. Between the trimmed V and J ends, which lost 5 bases and 6 bases, there was a span of 14 bases. The CDR3 sequence is CASSILSQGQPQHF. In nucleotides, the CDR3 is TGTGCCAGCAGCATTCTCTCCCAGGGTCAGCCCCAGCATTTT.

CDR3 residues: CAWSVRKTQYF. CDR3 nucleotides: TGTGCCTGGAGTGTACGGAAGACCCAGTACTTC. The chain uses TRBV30 and TRBJ2-5; no clear D. Germline lookup yields CDR1 GTSNPN and CDR2 SVGIG (reference sequence). Trimming stripped 0 bases from V and 6 bases from J, with 5 bases between. The CDR3 spans 11 residues.

The gene calls are TRBV18 and TRBJ2-1, with D perhaps matching TRBD2 (6 bases). The CDR3 spans 15 residues. Germline CDR1 KGHSH, CDR2 LQKENI. The V gene lost 3 bases and the J gene lost 2 bases, with 11 bases spanning the gap. The chain's CDR3 is CASSPLPGAYNEQFF. The CDR3 DNA is TGTGCCAGCTCACCCCTACCGGGGGCCTACAATGAGCAGTTCTTC. Full variable domain (rest looked up from reference TRBV18 and TRBJ2-1): NAGVMQNPRHLVRRRGQEARLRCSPMKGHSHVYWYRQLPEEGLKFMVYLQKENIIDESGMPKERFSAEFPKEGPSILRIQQVVRGDSAAYFCASSPLPGAYNEQFFGPGTRLTVL.

The CDR3 loop reads CASSFNRGGTREQFF. The CDR3 bases are TGTGCCAGCAGTTTTAATCGGGGCGGAACAAGGGAGCAGTTCTTC. The genes are TRBV28 and TRBJ2-1; D may match TRBD1 or TRBD2 (5 bases each). Looked up from germline, CDR1 is MDHEN and CDR2 is SYDVKM. This CDR3 is 15 amino acids long. V was cut by 3 bases and J by 10 bases, with 19 bases left in between.

The rearrangement links TRBV19 to TRBJ1-1; 7 bases fit TRBD1. Trimming cost V 5 bases and J 5 bases; bases outside gene matches: 11. Looked up from germline, CDR1 is LNHDA and CDR2 is SQIVND (reference sequence). This CDR3 has 15 residues. CDR3 sequence (DNA): TGTGCCAGTAGTCTAGGGTCAGGGGGAGGTACTGAAGCTTTCTTT. This translates into CASSLGSGGGTEAFF.

The chain links TRBV18 to TRBJ2-7, with D tentatively TRBD1 or TRBD2 (5 bases each). V lost 3 bases to trimming and J lost 2 bases, with 14 bases between them. The germline V gene encodes CDR1 KGHSH and CDR2 LQKENI. This CDR3 is 15 amino acids long. CDR3 residues: CASSPGESATYEQYF. CDR3 DNA sequence: TGTGCCAGCTCACCGGGGGAAAGCGCTACCTACGAGCAGTACTTC.

The genes are TRBV27 and TRBJ2-5, with 8 positions matching TRBD2. Germline V gene sequence: CDR1 MNHEY, CDR2 SMNVEV (reference sequence). The CDR3 is 15 amino acids. The V segment lost 6 bases and the J segment 1 base; nucleotides outside the gene matches: 7. The CDR3 DNA is TGTGCCAGCAGAGCCCGCGGGGGGCCCCAAGAGACCCAGTACTTC. Protein: CASRARGGPQETQYF.

This clone was observed a few times. J is TRBJ2-7 and V is TRBV2; no firm D call. This CDR3 is built from 11 residues. CDR1 and CDR2 from the germline V gene are SNHLY and FYNNEI. Trimming left V 6 bases short and J 1 base short, with 4 bases between. The CDR3 DNA is TGTGCCAGCAGGCGATCCTACGAGCAGTACTTC. Translated, it gives CASRRSYEQYF.